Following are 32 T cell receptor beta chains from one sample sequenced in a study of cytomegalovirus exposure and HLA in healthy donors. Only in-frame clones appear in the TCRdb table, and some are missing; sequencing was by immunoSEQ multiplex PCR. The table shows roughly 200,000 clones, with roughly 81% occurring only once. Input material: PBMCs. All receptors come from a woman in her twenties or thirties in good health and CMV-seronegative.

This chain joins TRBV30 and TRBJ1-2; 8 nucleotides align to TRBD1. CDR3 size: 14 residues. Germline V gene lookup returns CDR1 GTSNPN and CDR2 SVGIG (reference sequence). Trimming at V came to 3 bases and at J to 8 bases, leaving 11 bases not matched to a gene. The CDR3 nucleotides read TGTGCCTGGAGCCGTTCGTGGACAGGGAACGGCTACACCTTC. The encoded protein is CAWSRSWTGNGYTF.

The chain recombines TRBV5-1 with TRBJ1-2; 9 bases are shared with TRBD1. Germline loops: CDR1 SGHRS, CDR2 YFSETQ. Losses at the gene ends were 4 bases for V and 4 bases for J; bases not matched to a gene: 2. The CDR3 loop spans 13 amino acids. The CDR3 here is CASSMGQGYGYTF. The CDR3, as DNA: TGCGCCAGCAGCATGGGACAGGGCTATGGCTACACCTTC.

CDR3 bases: TGTGCCAGCAGCTTGATGGCGAACACTGAAGCTTTCTTT. This encodes CASSLMANTEAFF. V usage is TRBV11-3 and J usage is TRBJ1-1; D ambiguous. CDR3 length: 13 residues. V lost 3 bases and J lost 1, with 6 bases in between. CDR1 is SGHNT, CDR2 YENEEA, per germline. Full variable domain (outside the CDR3, taken from reference TRBV11-3 and TRBJ1-1): EAGVVQSPRYKIIEKKQPVAFWCNPISGHNTLYWYLQNLGQGPELLIRYENEEAVDDSQLPKDRFSAERLKGVDSTLKIQPAELGDSAVYLCASSLMANTEAFFGQGTRLTVV.

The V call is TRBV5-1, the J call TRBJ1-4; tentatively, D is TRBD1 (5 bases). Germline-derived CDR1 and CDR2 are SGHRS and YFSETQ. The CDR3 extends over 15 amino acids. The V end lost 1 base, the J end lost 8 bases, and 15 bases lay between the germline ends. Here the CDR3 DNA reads TGCGCCAGCAGCTTGAAAGAGACAGTCGGGGAAAAACTGTTTTTT. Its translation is CASSLKETVGEKLFF. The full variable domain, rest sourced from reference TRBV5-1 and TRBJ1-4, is KAGVTQTPRYLIKTRGQQVTLSCSPISGHRSVSWYQQTPGQGLQFLFEYFSETQRNKGNFPGRFSGRQFSNSRSEMNVSTLELGDSALYLCASSLKETVGEKLFFGSGTQLSVL.

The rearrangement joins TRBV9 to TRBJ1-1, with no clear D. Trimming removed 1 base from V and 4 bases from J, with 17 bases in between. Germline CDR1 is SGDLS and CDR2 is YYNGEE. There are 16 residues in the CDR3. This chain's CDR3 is CASSVNSGLAATEAFF. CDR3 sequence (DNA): TGTGCCAGCAGCGTAAATAGCGGACTCGCGGCCACTGAAGCTTTCTTT.

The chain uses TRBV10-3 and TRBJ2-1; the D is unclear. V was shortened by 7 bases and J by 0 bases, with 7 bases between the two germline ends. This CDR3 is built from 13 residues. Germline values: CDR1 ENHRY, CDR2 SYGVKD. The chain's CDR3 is CAIKTGSYNEQFF. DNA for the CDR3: TGTGCCATCAAAACTGGCTCCTACAATGAGCAGTTCTTC.

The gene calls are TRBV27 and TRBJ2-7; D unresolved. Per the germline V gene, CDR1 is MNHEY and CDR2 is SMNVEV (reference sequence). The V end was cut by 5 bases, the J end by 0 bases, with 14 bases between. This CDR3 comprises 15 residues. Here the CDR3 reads CASSPLGLGSYEQYF. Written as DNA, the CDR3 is TGTGCCAGCAGTCCCCTCGGGTTGGGCTCCTACGAGCAGTACTTC.

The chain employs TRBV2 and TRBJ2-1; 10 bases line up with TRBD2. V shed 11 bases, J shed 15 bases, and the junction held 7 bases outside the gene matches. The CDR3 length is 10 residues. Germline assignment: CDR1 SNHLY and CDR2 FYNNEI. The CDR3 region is CAGGLADLFF. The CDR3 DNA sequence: TGTGCCGGTGGACTAGCGGACTTGTTCTTC. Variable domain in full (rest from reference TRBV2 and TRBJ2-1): EPEVTQTPSHQVTQMGQEVILRCVPISNHLYFYWYRQILGQKVEFLVSFYNNEISEKSEIFDDQFSVERPDGSNFTLKIRSTKLEDSAMYFCAGGLADLFFGPGTRLTVL.

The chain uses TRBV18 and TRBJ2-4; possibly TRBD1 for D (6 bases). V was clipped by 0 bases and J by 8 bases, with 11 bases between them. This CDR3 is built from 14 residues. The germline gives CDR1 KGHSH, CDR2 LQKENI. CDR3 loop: CASSPPTGTDIQYF. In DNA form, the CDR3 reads TGTGCCAGCTCACCACCCACAGGGACGGACATTCAGTACTTC.

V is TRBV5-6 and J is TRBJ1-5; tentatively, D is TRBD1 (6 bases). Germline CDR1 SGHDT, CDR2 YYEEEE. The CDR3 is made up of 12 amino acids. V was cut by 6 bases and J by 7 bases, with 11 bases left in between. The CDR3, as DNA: TGTGCCAGCAACACGGGGGGCCAGCCCCAGCATTTT. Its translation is CASNTGGQPQHF.

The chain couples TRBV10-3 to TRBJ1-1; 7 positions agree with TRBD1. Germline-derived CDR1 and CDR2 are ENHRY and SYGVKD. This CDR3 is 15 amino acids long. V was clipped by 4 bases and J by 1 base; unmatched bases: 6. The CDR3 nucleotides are TGTGCCATCAGTGTAAGGGACAGCGGGAACACTGAAGCTTTCTTT. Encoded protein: CAISVRDSGNTEAFF.

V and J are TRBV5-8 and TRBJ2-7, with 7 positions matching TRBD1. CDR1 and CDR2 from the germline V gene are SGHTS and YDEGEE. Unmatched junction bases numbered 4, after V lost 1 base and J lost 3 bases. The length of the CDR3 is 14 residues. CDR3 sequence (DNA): TGTGCCAGCAGCTTGCCGGGACAGAGCTACGAGCAGTACTTC. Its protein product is CASSLPGQSYEQYF.

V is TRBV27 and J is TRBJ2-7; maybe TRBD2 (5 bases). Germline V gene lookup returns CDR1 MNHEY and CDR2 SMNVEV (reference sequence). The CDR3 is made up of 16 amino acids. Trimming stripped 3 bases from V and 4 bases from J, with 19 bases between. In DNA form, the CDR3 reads TGTGCCAGCAGTTTGGCCCCCGGGGTTGCTGGATACGAGCAGTACTTC. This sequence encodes CASSLAPGVAGYEQYF.

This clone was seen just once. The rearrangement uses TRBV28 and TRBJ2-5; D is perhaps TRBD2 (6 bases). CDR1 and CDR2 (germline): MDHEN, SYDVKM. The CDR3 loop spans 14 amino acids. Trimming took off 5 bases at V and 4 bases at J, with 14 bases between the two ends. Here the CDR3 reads CASSGPVGGETQYF. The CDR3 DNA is TGTGCCAGCAGTGGCCCGGTGGGAGGAGAGACCCAGTACTTC.

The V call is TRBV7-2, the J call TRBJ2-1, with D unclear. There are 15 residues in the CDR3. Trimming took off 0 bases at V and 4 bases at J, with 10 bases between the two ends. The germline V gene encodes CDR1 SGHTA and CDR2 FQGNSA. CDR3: CASSLATKQYNEQFF. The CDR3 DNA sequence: TGTGCCAGCAGCTTAGCCACCAAACAGTACAATGAGCAGTTCTTC.

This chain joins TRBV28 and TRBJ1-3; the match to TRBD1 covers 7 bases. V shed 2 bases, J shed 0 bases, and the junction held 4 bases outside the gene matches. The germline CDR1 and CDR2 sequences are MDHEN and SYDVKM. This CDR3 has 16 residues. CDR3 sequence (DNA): TGTGCCAGCAGTTTAGACGGGACAGTCTCTGGAAACACCATATATTTT. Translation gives CASSLDGTVSGNTIYF.

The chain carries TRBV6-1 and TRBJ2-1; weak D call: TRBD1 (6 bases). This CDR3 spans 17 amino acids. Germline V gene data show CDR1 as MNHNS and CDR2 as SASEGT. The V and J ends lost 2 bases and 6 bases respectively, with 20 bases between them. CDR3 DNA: TGTGCCAGCAGTGAAAGGGGGACGGGGCAAGGCGGCAATGAGCAGTTCTTC. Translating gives CASSERGTGQGGNEQFF.

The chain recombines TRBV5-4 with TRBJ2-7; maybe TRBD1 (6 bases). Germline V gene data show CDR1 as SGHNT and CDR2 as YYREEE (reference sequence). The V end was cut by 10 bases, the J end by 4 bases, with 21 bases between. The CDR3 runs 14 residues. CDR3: CAYLGAPVFYEQYF. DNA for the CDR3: TGTGCCTACCTGGGGGCCCCAGTATTTTACGAGCAGTACTTC.

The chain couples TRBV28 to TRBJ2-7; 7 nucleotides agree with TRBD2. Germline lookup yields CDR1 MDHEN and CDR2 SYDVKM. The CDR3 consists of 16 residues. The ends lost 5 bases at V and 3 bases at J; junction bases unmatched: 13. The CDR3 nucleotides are TGTGCCAGCAGTCCACGTCCCAGCGGGGTGAGCTACGAGCAGTACTTC. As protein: CASSPRPSGVSYEQYF. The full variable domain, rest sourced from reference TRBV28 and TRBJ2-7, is DVKVTQSSRYLVKRTGEKVFLECVQDMDHENMFWYRQDPGLGLRLIYFSYDVKMKEKGDIPEGYSVSREKKERFSLILESASTNQTSMYLCASSPRPSGVSYEQYFGPGTRLTVT.

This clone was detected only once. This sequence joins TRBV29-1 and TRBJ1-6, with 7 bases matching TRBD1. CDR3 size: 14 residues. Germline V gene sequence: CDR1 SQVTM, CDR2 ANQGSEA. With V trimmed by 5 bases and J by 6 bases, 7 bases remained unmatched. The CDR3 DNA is TGCAGCGTTAAGGTCGACAGGGTTAATTCACCCCTCCACTTT. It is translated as CSVKVDRVNSPLHF. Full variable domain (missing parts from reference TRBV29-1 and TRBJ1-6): SAVISQKPSRDICQRGTSLTIQCQVDSQVTMMFWYRQQPGQSLTLIATANQGSEATYESGFVIDKFPISRPNLTFSTLTVSNMSPEDSSIYLCSVKVDRVNSPLHFGNGTRLTVT.

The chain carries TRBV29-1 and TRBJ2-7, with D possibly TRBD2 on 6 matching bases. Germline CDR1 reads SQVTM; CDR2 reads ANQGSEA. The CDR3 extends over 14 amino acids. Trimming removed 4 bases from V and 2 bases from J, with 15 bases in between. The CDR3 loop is CSVASLARTYEQYF. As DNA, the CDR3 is TGCAGCGTTGCTAGTCTAGCGAGGACCTACGAGCAGTACTTC.

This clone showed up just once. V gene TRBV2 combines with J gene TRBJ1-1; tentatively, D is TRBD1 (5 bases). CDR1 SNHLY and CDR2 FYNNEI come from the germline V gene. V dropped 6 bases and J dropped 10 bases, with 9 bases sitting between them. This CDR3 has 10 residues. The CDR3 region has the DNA TGTGCCAGCAGGGGACTTTCAGCTTTCTTT. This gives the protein CASRGLSAFF.

The CDR3, as DNA: TGTGCCAGCAGCTTAGATCTAGGGCAGGGGGCAGACTATGGCTACACCTTC. Encoded protein: CASSLDLGQGADYGYTF. V gene TRBV11-2 combines with J gene TRBJ1-2, with 8 nucleotides matching TRBD1. The ends lost 0 bases at V and 3 bases at J; junction bases unmatched: 9. The germline gives CDR1 SGHAT, CDR2 FQNNGV. CDR3 size: 17 residues.

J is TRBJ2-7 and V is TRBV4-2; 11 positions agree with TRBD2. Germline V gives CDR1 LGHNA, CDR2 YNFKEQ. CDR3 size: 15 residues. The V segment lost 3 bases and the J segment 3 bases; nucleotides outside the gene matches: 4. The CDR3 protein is CASSQTGTSGYEQYF. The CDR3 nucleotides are TGTGCCAGCAGCCAGACCGGGACTAGCGGCTACGAGCAGTACTTC.

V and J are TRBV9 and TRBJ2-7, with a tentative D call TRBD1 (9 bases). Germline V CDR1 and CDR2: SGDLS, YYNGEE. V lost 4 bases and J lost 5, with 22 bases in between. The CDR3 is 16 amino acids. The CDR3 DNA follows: TGTGCCAGCAGCACCCGGGGGGGACAGGGATACAACGAGCAGTACTTC. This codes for CASSTRGGQGYNEQYF.

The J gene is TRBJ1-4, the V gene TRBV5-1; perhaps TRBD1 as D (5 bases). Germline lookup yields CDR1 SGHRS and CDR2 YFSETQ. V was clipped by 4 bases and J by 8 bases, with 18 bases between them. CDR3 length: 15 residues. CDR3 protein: CASSGGTTEVEKLFF. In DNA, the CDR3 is TGCGCCAGCAGCGGAGGGACGACCGAAGTGGAAAAACTGTTTTTT.

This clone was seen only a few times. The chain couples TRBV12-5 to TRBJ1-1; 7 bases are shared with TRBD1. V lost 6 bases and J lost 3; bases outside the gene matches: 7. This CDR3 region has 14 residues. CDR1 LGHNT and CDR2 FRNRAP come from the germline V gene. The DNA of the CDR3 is TGTGCTAGTGGCCAGGAGGGGGCCGACACTGAAGCTTTCTTT. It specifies CASGQEGADTEAFF.

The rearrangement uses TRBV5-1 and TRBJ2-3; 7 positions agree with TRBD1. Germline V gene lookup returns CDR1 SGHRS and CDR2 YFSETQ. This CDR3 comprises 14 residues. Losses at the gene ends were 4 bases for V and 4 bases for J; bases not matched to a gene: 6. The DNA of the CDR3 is TGCGCCAGCAGCCCCGGACAGGTATCAGATACGCAGTATTTT. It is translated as CASSPGQVSDTQYF.

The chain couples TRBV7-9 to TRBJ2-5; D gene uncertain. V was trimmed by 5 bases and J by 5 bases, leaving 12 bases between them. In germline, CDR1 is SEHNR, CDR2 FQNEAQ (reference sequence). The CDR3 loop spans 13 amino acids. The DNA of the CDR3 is TGTGCCAGCAGCCCCTCCGGTGGTGAGACCCAGTACTTC. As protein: CASSPSGGETQYF.

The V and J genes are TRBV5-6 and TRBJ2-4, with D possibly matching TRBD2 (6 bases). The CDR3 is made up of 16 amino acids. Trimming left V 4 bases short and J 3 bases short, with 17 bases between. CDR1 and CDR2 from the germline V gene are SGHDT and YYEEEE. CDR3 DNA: TGTGCCAGCAGCCCGGGACGGGAGTGGGACAAAAACATTCAGTACTTC. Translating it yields CASSPGREWDKNIQYF.

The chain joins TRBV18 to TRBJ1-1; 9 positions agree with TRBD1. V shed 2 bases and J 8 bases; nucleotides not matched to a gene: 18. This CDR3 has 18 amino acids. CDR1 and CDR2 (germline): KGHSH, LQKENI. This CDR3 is CASSPKSTGGLGRVEAFF. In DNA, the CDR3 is TGTGCCAGCTCACCAAAATCGACAGGGGGATTAGGTCGGGTCGAAGCTTTCTTT. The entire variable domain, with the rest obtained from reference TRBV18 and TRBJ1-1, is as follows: NAGVMQNPRHLVRRRGQEARLRCSPMKGHSHVYWYRQLPEEGLKFMVYLQKENIIDESGMPKERFSAEFPKEGPSILRIQQVVRGDSAAYFCASSPKSTGGLGRVEAFFGQGTRLTVV.

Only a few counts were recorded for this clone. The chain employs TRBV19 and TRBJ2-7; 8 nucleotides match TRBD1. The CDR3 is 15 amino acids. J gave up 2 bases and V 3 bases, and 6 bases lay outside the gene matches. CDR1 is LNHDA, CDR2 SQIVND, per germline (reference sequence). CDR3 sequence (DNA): TGTGCCAGTAGTATTTCCAGGGGGCTAACCTACGAGCAGTACTTC. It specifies CASSISRGLTYEQYF.